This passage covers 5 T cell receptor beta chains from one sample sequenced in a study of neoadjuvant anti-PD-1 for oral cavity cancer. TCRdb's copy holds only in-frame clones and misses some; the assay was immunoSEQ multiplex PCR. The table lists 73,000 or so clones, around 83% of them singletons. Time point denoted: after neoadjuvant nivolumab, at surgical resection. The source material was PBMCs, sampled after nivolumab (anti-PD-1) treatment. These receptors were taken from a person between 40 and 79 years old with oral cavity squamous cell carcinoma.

CDR3 loop: CASSVGGTGAEPQHF. The CDR3 bases are TGTGCCAGCAGCGTAGGAGGGACGGGGGCTGAGCCCCAGCATTTT. The chain recombines TRBV9 with TRBJ1-5, with a weak D call TRBD1 (6 bases). CDR1 is SGDLS, CDR2 YYNGEE, per germline. The CDR3 is made up of 15 amino acids. V dropped 0 bases and J dropped 8 bases, with 15 bases sitting between them.

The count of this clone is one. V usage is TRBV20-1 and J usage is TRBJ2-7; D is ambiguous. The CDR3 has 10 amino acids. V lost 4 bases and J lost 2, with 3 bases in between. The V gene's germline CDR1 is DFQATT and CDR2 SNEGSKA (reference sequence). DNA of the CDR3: TGCAGTGCTACCCCCTACGAGCAGTACTTC. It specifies CSATPYEQYF.

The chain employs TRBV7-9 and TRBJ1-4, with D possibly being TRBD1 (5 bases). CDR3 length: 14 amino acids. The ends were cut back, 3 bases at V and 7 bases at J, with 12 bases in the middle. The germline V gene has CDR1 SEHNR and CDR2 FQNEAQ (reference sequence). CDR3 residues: CASSFDRDVEKLFF. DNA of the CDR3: TGTGCCAGCAGCTTCGACAGAGACGTTGAAAAACTGTTTTTT. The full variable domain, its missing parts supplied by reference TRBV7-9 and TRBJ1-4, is DTGVSQNPRHKITKRGQNVTFRCDPISEHNRLYWYRQTLGQGPEFLTYFQNEAQLEKSRLLSDRFSAERPKGSFSTLEIQRTEQGDSAMYLCASSFDRDVEKLFFGSGTQLSVL.

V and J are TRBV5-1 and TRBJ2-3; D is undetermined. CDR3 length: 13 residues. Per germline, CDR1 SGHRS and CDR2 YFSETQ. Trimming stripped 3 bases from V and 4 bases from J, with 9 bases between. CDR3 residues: CASSSSNPDTQYF. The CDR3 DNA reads TGCGCCAGCAGCTCCTCCAATCCAGATACGCAGTATTTT.

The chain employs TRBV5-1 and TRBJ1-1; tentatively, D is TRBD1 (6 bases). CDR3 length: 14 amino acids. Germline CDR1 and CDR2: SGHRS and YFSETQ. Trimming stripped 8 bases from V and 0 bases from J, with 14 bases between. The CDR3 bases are TGCGCCAGTTTCAAGGGGGACGTGAACACTGAAGCTTTCTTT. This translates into CASFKGDVNTEAFF.